These 29 T cell receptor beta chains were sequenced from one sample in a study of T cells in women clearing cervical HPV infection. Sequencing was performed with immunoSEQ multiplex PCR; in TCRdb, only in-frame clones are kept and a portion is missing. This repertoire includes more than 30,000 clones. Sequencing used blood buffy coat. The source of these receptors is a woman between 18 and 70 years old with a cervical HPV16 infection that either progressed to CIN3+ or cleared (not recorded which).

To note about this clone: The read comes to an end 3 residues before the CDR3 does, leaving the germline J gene to fill in the end. The V gene is TRBV9, the J gene TRBJ2-7, with TRBD2 matching 9 bases. The germline V gene has CDR1 SGDLS and CDR2 YYNGEE. V dropped 3 bases and J dropped 6; count of bases not matched to a gene: 10. The CDR3 has 15 amino acids. CDR3 in amino acids: CASSDRQGLASEQYF. CDR3 DNA, as far as it was read: TGTGCCAGCAGCGACCGACAGGGACTAGCTTCCGAG.

On this clone: The sequenced fragment ends 3 residues before the CDR3 boundary, so the rest is inferred from the germline J gene. The chain carries TRBV19 and TRBJ2-1; D is uncertain. CDR1 and CDR2 (germline): LNHDA, SQIVND (reference sequence). The CDR3 consists of 14 residues. Trimming took off 6 bases at V and 7 bases at J, with 16 bases between the two ends. CDR3 in amino acids: CASSPTGVKNEQFF. Incomplete CDR3 DNA: TGTGCCAGTAGCCCCACGGGTGTGAAGAATGAG.

As concerns this clone: The sequence runs out 3 residues before the end of the CDR3; the remainder is reconstructed from the germline J gene. The J gene is TRBJ1-4, the V gene TRBV6-2 or TRBV6-3; D not certain. Per the germline V gene, CDR1 is MNHEY and CDR2 is SVGEGT. The CDR3 sequence is 13 residues long. CDR3 protein: CASNSPINSPLFF. The CDR3 bases that were read are TGTGCCAGCAACTCCCCGATAAATTCACCA.

The CDR3 bases that were read are TGTGCCAGCAGCTTCACAGATACCCCCTACGAG. Translating gives CASSFTDTPYE. In full, the CDR3 reads CASSFTDTPYEQYF. V is TRBV5-4 and J is TRBJ2-7; D ambiguous. The sequenced fragment ends 3 residues before the CDR3 boundary, so the rest is inferred from the germline J gene. Looked up from germline, CDR1 is SGHNT and CDR2 is YYREEE (reference sequence). The CDR3 covers 14 residues. The V and J ends lost 2 bases and 2 bases respectively, with 11 bases between them.

Comment on this clone: The CDR3 end is not reached by the read, which stops 3 residues before it; the germline J gene fills it in. The V call is TRBV7-2, the J call TRBJ1-2; no firm D call. Germline CDR1 and CDR2: SGHTA and FQGNSA. The CDR3 spans 12 residues. The CDR3 sequence is CASSLYPGGYTF. The sequenced CDR3 bases are TGTGCCAGCAGCTTATACCCCGGGGGC.

With regard to this clone: The sample has other DNA sequences that encode this CDR3 too. The CDR3 bases that were read are TGTGCCAGCAGCTTAGCGGGCCTCCACTCTGGAAACACC. Residues: CASSLAGLHSGNT. The full CDR3 is CASSLAGLHSGNTIYF. The rearrangement joins TRBV7-6 to TRBJ1-3; unclear D gene. The CDR3 end lies 3 residues beyond the end of the read and is filled in from the germline J gene. The CDR3 spans 16 residues. Germline loops: CDR1 SGHVS, CDR2 FNYEAQ. V was shortened by 0 bases and J by 0 bases, with 9 bases between the two germline ends.

Regarding this clone: The read is 3 residues too short to cover the CDR3 end, so that end is filled in from the germline J gene. The chain recombines TRBV2 with TRBJ2-5; 8 bases map to TRBD1. Trimming removed 6 bases from V and 4 bases from J; junction bases left unmatched: 10. The CDR3 has 15 residues. CDR1 is SNHLY, CDR2 FYNNEI, per germline. Incomplete CDR3 DNA: TGTGCCAGCAGAACCCGGGACAGGCCCCGAGAGACC. It translates to CASRTRDRPRET. The whole CDR3 sequence reads CASRTRDRPRETQYF.

About this clone itself: The read ends 3 residues shy of where the CDR3 ends; the end is completed using the germline J gene. The chain recombines TRBV19 with TRBJ1-5; 7 bases map to TRBD1. The CDR3 loop spans 14 amino acids. After removal of 4 bases from V and 4 bases from J, the junction contained 4 bases not matched to a gene. Germline lookup yields CDR1 LNHDA and CDR2 SQIVND (reference sequence). CDR3 DNA, as far as it was read: TGTGCCAGTAGTAGAACAGGGGAGAATCAGCCC. Encoded protein: CASSRTGENQP. Given in full, the CDR3 is CASSRTGENQPQHF.

The part of the CDR3 DNA that was read is TGTGCCAGCAGTGATACAGGGCGAGAGACC. This translates into CASSDTGRET. The complete CDR3 reads CASSDTGRETQYF. The V gene is TRBV2, the J gene TRBJ2-5; a weak D match, TRBD1 (6 bases). With the read ending 3 residues before the CDR3 end, the germline J gene is used to fill in that end. Germline-derived CDR1 and CDR2 are SNHLY and FYNNEI. V was cut by 3 bases and J by 4 bases, with 9 bases left in between. CDR3 size: 13 residues.

As for this clone: Read coverage stops 3 residues before the CDR3 terminus; the germline J gene supplies the remainder. The chain combines TRBV5-1 with TRBJ2-4; D possibly corresponds to TRBD1 (6 bases). There are 13 residues in the CDR3. Germline assignment: CDR1 SGHRS and CDR2 YFSETQ. The sequenced part of the CDR3 DNA is TGCGCCAGCAGCTCGGACAGCGTCTTCGGT. Translating it yields CASSSDSVFG. Given in full, the CDR3 is CASSSDSVFGQYF. The entire variable domain, with the rest obtained from reference TRBV5-1 and TRBJ2-4, is as follows: KAGVTQTPRYLIKTRGQQVTLSCSPISGHRSVSWYQQTPGQGLQFLFEYFSETQRNKGNFPGRFSGRQFSNSRSEMNVSTLELGDSALYLCASSSDSVFGQYFGAGTRLSVL.

The CDR3 bases that were read are TGCAGTGCTAGAGATTGGGTAGGGGGCACTGAAAAA. It translates to CSARDWVGGTEK. The entire CDR3 protein is CSARDWVGGTEKLFF. J is TRBJ1-4 and V is TRBV20-1; TRBD1 aligns across 7 bases. The missing CDR3 end, 3 residues past where the read stops, is filled in from the germline J gene. This CDR3 is 15 amino acids long. V trimming: 0 bases; J trimming: 7 bases; junction bases outside the gene matches: 8. Germline CDR1 reads DFQATT; CDR2 reads SNEGSKA (reference sequence).

About this clone: Read sequence stops 3 residues before the CDR3 end, and the germline J gene provides the missing end. The V and J genes are TRBV20-1 and TRBJ1-5; D remains ambiguous. Germline-derived CDR1 and CDR2 are DFQATT and SNEGSKA (reference sequence). The CDR3 spans 12 residues. The ends were cut back, 7 bases at V and 1 base at J, with 8 bases in the middle. The CDR3 protein is CSGAASNQPQHF. The CDR3 DNA, read in part, is TGCAGTGGGGCCGCGAGCAATCAGCCC.

Remarks on this clone: The observed sequence ends 3 residues before the CDR3 terminus, with the missing tail filled in from the germline J gene. The J gene is TRBJ1-4, the V gene TRBV19; 7 bases map to TRBD1. V shed 4 bases and J 8 bases; nucleotides not matched to a gene: 10. The CDR3 consists of 15 residues. Germline lookup yields CDR1 LNHDA and CDR2 SQIVND (reference sequence). The CDR3 DNA, read in part, is TGTGCCAGTAGTAAAGGAGACAGGGATAGGGAAAAA. This sequence encodes CASSKGDRDREK. The CDR3 in full is CASSKGDRDREKLFF.

As concerns this clone: The DNA ends 3 residues before the CDR3 does, and the rest of the CDR3 is filled in from the germline J gene. This chain connects TRBV5-1 to TRBJ1-2; tentative D call: TRBD1 (6 bases). Germline V gene lookup returns CDR1 SGHRS and CDR2 YFSETQ. V dropped 2 bases and J dropped 4 bases, with 15 bases sitting between them. The CDR3 covers 15 residues. CDR3 region: CASSLEFRGGYGYTF. The CDR3 DNA, read in part, is TGCGCCAGCAGCTTAGAGTTCAGGGGCGGCTATGGC.

In regard to this clone: The sequence runs out 3 residues before the end of the CDR3; the remainder is reconstructed from the germline J gene. The chain carries TRBV7-6 and TRBJ2-3; 7 nucleotides align to TRBD2. Germline V gives CDR1 SGHVS, CDR2 FNYEAQ. The CDR3 totals 14 residues. Germline trimming cut 5 bases from V and 2 bases from J; bases unmatched to any gene: 4. CDR3 DNA, as far as it was read: TGTGCCAGCAGCCCTGGGGGGGACACAGATACG. It is translated as CASSPGGDTDT. The full CDR3 protein reads CASSPGGDTDTQYF.

Concerning this clone: The read is 3 residues too short to cover the CDR3 end, so that end is filled in from the germline J gene. The gene calls are TRBV12-5 and TRBJ1-5, with TRBD1 matching over 9 bases. The junction had 5 bases not matched to a gene; V was cut back by 3 bases and J by 5 bases. In germline, CDR1 is LGHNT, CDR2 FRNRAP. There are 15 residues in the CDR3. The covered CDR3 bases are TGTGCTAGTGGTTTCGGGACAGGGCGTGATCAGCCC. It codes for CASGFGTGRDQP. The entire CDR3 sequence reads CASGFGTGRDQPQHF. Based on the CDR3 plus reference TRBV12-5 and TRBJ1-5, the full variable domain is DARVTQTPRHKVTEMGQEVTMRCQPILGHNTVFWYRQTMMQGLELLAYFRNRAPLDDSGMPKDRFSAEMPDATLATLKIQPSEPRDSAVYFCASGFGTGRDQPQHFGDGTRLSIL.

On this clone: Read data end 3 residues before the CDR3 end; the end is taken from the germline J gene. The chain employs TRBV23-1 and TRBJ2-2; 9 bases line up with TRBD1. TRBV23-1 is given ORF status, its function remaining uncertain. The CDR3 is 15 amino acids. CDR3 region: CASSSGTGCKAPLFF. Partial CDR3 DNA: TGCGCCAGCAGCTCCGGGACAGGGTGTAAAGCACCG.

With regard to this clone: From the germline J gene comes the end of the CDR3, since the read stops 3 residues before it. The chain carries TRBV6-1 and TRBJ2-3, with D possibly being TRBD1 or TRBD2 (5 bases each). The CDR3 is made up of 15 amino acids. Looked up from germline, CDR1 is MNHNS and CDR2 is SASEGT. CDR3 protein: CASSDVEGIQETQYF. The CDR3 bases that were read are TGTGCCAGCAGTGATGTCGAGGGGATCCAAGAGACG.

In regard to this clone: The CDR3 goes on 3 residues after the read ends, and that part is filled in from the germline J gene. The rearrangement uses TRBV6-2 or TRBV6-3 and TRBJ1-2; 7 bases align to TRBD1. The CDR3 extends over 11 amino acids. The germline V gene encodes CDR1 MNHEY and CDR2 SVGEGT. The CDR3 bases that were read are TGTGCCGGTCAGGGGGTTCAAGGC. Amino acid sequence: CAGQGVQG. The CDR3, in full, reads CAGQGVQGYTF.

As for this clone: The read halts 3 residues ahead of the CDR3 end, with the missing end drawn from the germline J gene. The rearrangement joins TRBV20-1 to TRBJ1-5; 8 bases match TRBD1. The ends lost 3 bases at V and 2 bases at J; junction bases unmatched: 0. The CDR3 is made up of 13 amino acids. Germline V gene lookup returns CDR1 DFQATT and CDR2 SNEGSKA (reference sequence). CDR3 DNA, as far as it was read: TGCAGTGCTAGGGACAGGGGCAATCAGCCC. Translating gives CSARDRGNQP. The full CDR3 sequence reads CSARDRGNQPQHF.

Note on this clone: The read falls 3 residues short of the CDR3 end, and the missing part is taken from the germline J gene. The V call is TRBV7-3, the J call TRBJ2-4; D is perhaps TRBD2 (5 bases). V was pared by 0 bases and J by 0 bases, with 27 bases between. CDR3 size: 22 residues. Per the germline V gene, CDR1 is SGHTA and CDR2 is FQGTGA. The covered CDR3 bases are TGTGCCAGCAGCTTAACGTCTGGGCGGGCGACGAGAGAAGGACTAGCCAAAAACATT. Translating it yields CASSLTSGRATREGLAKNI. The whole CDR3 protein is CASSLTSGRATREGLAKNIQYF.

In regard to this clone: Coverage ceases 3 residues before the CDR3 finishes, and the germline J gene fills in the end. V is TRBV7-9 and J is TRBJ2-5, with TRBD2 matching over 10 bases. This CDR3 comprises 15 residues. CDR1 is SEHNR, CDR2 FQNEAQ, per germline (reference sequence). V shed 1 base and J 5 bases; nucleotides not matched to a gene: 4. The CDR3 bases that were read are TGTGCCAGCAGCTTAGAGCGGGAGGGCCGGGAGACC. It codes for CASSLEREGRET. The whole CDR3 reads CASSLEREGRETQYF.

Comment on this clone: The sequenced fragment ends 3 residues before the CDR3 boundary, so the rest is inferred from the germline J gene. The chain links TRBV7-3 to TRBJ2-2, with D hard to call. Trimming cost V 1 base and J 4 bases, with 4 bases left between them. Germline CDR1 SGHTA, CDR2 FQGTGA. The length of the CDR3 is 13 residues. The DNA read from the CDR3 is TGTGCCAGCAGCTTAAAGGTCACCGGGGAG. Residues: CASSLKVTGE. The whole CDR3 reads CASSLKVTGELFF.

With regard to this clone: The read terminates 3 residues before the CDR3 end, so the remaining end is supplied by the germline J gene. The V call is TRBV20-1, the J call TRBJ1-1, with D hard to call. V lost 3 bases and J lost 0, with 8 bases in between. Germline-derived CDR1 and CDR2 are DFQATT and SNEGSKA (reference sequence). The CDR3 is made up of 13 amino acids. The DNA read from the CDR3 is TGCAGTGCTAGTGGCAGGATGAACACTGAA. This sequence encodes CSASGRMNTE. The whole CDR3 protein is CSASGRMNTEAFF.

About this clone: At one end, the junction sequence differs from germline, possibly due to a read error. The read ends 3 residues early relative to the CDR3; the germline J gene fills the gap. The chain links TRBV4-2 to TRBJ2-2; D may be TRBD2 (5 bases). The length of the CDR3 is 15 residues. The germline V gene has CDR1 LGHNA and CDR2 YNFKEQ. CDR3 DNA, as far as it was read: TGCGCCAGCAGCCAACGGGGTTGGGGCACCGGGGAG. Its translation is CASSQRGWGTGE. The complete CDR3 sequence is CASSQRGWGTGELFF.

Regarding this clone: The read falls 3 residues short of the CDR3 end, and the missing part is taken from the germline J gene. The chain joins TRBV19 to TRBJ1-5; D gene unclear. This CDR3 has 14 amino acids. Trimming removed 3 bases from V and 9 bases from J, with 15 bases in between. CDR1 is LNHDA and CDR2 is SQIVND in the germline V gene (reference sequence). CDR3: CASSINTRGGPQHF. The covered CDR3 bases are TGTGCCAGTAGTATCAACACCCGCGGTGGGCCC.

Worth noting for this clone: The CDR3 end lies 3 residues beyond the end of the read and is filled in from the germline J gene. V and J are TRBV7-2 and TRBJ2-3, with D perhaps TRBD2 (7 bases). Germline V gene sequence: CDR1 SGHTA, CDR2 FQGNSA. The germline V and J ends were trimmed by 0 bases and 4 bases, with 11 bases remaining between them. The CDR3 is made up of 15 amino acids. The CDR3 is CASSLAGGGADTQYF. CDR3 DNA, as far as it was read: TGTGCCAGCAGCTTAGCTGGGGGGGGCGCAGATACG. The full variable domain, in which reference TRBV7-2 and TRBJ2-3 provide the parts outside the CDR3, is GAGVSQSPSNKVTEKGKDVELRCDPISGHTALYWYRQSLGQGLEFLIYFQGNSAPDKSGLPSDRFSAERTGGSVSTLTIQRTQQEDSAVYLCASSLAGGGADTQYFGPGTRLTVL.

Regarding this clone: The read ends 3 residues early relative to the CDR3; the germline J gene fills the gap. This sequence joins TRBV5-1 and TRBJ2-4; TRBD2 matches 9 bases. CDR3 length equals 15 residues. The germline gives CDR1 SGHRS, CDR2 YFSETQ. Incomplete CDR3 DNA: TGCGCCAGCAGCGGGAGTGGGATAGCGGGAGATGGT. Its protein is CASSGSGIAGDG. The full CDR3 sequence reads CASSGSGIAGDGQYF. The whole variable domain, filled in from reference TRBV5-1 and TRBJ2-4, reads KAGVTQTPRYLIKTRGQQVTLSCSPISGHRSVSWYQQTPGQGLQFLFEYFSETQRNKGNFPGRFSGRQFSNSRSEMNVSTLELGDSALYLCASSGSGIAGDGQYFGAGTRLSVL.

On this clone itself: The read stops 3 residues short of the end of the CDR3; the missing end is completed from the germline J gene. The chain joins TRBV10-3 to TRBJ1-2; the D gene is possibly TRBD1 (6 bases). CDR3 length equals 13 residues. Looked up from germline, CDR1 is ENHRY and CDR2 is SYGVKD. The germline V and J ends were trimmed by 10 bases and 4 bases, with 16 bases remaining between them. The sequenced CDR3 bases are TGTGCCACGCGAACGGACAGCATCTATGGC. Protein sequence: CATRTDSIYG. The CDR3 reads in full as CATRTDSIYGYTF.